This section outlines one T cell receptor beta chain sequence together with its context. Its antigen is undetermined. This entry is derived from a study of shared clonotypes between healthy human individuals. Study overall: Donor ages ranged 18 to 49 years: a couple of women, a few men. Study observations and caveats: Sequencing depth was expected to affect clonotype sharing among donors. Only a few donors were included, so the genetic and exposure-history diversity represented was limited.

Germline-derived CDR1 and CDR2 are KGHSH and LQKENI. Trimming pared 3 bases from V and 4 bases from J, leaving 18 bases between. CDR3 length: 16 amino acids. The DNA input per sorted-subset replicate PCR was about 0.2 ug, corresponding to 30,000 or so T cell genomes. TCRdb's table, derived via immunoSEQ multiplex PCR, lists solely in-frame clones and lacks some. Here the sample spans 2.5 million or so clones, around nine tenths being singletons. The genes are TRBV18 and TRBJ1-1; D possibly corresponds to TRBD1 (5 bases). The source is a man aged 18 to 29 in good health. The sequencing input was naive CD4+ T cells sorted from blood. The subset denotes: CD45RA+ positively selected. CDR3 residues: CASSPSQALRGTEAFF. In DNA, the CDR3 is TGTGCCAGCTCACCTTCACAGGCCCTGCGGGGCACTGAAGCTTTCTTT.